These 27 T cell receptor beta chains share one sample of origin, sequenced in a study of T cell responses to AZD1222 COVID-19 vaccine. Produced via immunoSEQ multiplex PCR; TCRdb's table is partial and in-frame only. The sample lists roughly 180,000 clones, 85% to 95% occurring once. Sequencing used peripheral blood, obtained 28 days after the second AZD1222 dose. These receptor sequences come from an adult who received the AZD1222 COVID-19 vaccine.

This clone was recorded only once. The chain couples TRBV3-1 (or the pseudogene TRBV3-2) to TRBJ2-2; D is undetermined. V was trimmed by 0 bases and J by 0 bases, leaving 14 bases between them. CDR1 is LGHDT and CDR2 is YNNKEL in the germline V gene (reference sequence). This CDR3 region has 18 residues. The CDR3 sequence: CASSQDPRQASNTGELFF. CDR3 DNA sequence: TGTGCCAGCAGCCAAGATCCAAGGCAGGCCTCGAACACCGGGGAGCTGTTTTTT.

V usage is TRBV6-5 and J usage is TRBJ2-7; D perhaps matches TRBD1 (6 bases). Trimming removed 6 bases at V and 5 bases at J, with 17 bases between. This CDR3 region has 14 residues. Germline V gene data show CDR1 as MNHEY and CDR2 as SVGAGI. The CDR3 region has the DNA TGTGCCAGCAGACCGGACAGTTGGTCGGACGAGCAGTACTTC. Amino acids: CASRPDSWSDEQYF.

Written as DNA, the CDR3 is TGTGCCAGCGTCAGGGAGGTCACTGAAGCTTTCTTT. Translation: CASVREVTEAFF. This chain joins TRBV12-3 or TRBV12-4 and TRBJ1-1; perhaps TRBD1 as D (5 bases). This CDR3 contains 12 residues. V was clipped by 8 bases and J by 4 bases, with 11 bases between them.

CDR3 nucleotides: TGTGCCTGGAGTCAAACAGGGCCCCCTACGCAGTATTTT. It is translated as CAWSQTGPPTQYF. The rearrangement uses TRBV30 and TRBJ2-3; TRBD1 might be the D (6 bases). CDR1 is GTSNPN, CDR2 SVGIG, per germline (reference sequence). The V end was cut by 2 bases, the J end by 8 bases, with 14 bases between. This CDR3 region has 13 residues.

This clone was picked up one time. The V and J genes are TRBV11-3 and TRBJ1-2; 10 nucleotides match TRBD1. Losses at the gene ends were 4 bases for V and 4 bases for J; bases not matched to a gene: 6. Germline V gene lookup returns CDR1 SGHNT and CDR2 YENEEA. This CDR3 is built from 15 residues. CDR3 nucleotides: TGTGCCAGCAGCTCTTGGACAGGGGGGATCTATGGCTACACCTTC. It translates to CASSSWTGGIYGYTF.

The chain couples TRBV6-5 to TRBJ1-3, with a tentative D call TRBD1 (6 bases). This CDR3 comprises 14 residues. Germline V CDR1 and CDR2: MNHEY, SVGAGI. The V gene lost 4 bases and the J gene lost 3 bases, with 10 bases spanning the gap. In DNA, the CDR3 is TGTGCCAGCAGTTTCGCAGGGGATGGAAACACCATATATTTT. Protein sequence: CASSFAGDGNTIYF.

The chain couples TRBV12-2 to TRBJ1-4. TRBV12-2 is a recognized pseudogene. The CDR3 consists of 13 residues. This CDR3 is CASRLGYNEKLFF. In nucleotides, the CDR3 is TGTGCAAGTCGCTTAGGGTATAATGAAAAACTGTTTTTT.

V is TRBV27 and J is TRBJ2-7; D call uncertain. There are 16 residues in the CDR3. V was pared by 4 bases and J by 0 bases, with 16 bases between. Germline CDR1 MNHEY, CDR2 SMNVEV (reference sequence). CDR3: CASSSPGQVGSYEQYF. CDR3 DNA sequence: TGTGCCAGCAGTTCCCCCGGGCAGGTGGGCTCCTACGAGCAGTACTTC.

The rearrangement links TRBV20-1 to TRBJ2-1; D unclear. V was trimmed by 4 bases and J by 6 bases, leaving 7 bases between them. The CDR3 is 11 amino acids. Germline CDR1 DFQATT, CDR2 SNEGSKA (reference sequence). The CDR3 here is CSANRPNEQFF. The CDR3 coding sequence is TGCAGTGCTAACAGACCCAATGAGCAGTTCTTC.

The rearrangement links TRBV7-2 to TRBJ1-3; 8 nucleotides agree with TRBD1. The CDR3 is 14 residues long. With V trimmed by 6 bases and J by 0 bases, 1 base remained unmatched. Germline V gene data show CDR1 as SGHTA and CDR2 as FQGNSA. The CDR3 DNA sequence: TGTGCCAGCAGTACAGGGGGCTCTGGAAACACCATATATTTT. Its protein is CASSTGGSGNTIYF.

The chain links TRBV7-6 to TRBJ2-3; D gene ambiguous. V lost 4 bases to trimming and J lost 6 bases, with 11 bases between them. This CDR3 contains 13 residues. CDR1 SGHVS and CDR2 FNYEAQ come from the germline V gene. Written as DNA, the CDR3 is TGTGCCAGCAGCTCCTTCTCTATGGATACGCAGTATTTT. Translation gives CASSSFSMDTQYF.

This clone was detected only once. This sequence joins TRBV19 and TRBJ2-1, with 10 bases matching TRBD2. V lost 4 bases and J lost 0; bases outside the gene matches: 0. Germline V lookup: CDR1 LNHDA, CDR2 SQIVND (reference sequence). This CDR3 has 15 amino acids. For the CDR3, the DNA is TGTGCCAGTAGTACTAGCGGGAGCTCCTACAATGAGCAGTTCTTC. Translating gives CASSTSGSSYNEQFF.

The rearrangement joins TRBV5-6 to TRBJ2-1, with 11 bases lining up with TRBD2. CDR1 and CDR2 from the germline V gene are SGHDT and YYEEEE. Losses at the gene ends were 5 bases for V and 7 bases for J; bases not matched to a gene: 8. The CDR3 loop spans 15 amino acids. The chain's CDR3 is CASSLLAGERNEQFF. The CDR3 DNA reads TGTGCCAGCAGTTTACTAGCGGGAGAACGGAATGAGCAGTTCTTC.

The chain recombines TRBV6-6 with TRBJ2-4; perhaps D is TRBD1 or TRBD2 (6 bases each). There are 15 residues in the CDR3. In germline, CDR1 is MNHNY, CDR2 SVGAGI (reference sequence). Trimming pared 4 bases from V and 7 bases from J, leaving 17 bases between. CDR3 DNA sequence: TGTGCCAGCAGTTCAGTGAAGGGGGGCGTCAACATTCAGTACTTC. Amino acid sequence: CASSSVKGGVNIQYF.

The CDR3 bases are TGTGCCAGCAGTTCCACCACAGATACGCAGTATTTT. Protein sequence: CASSSTTDTQYF. J is TRBJ2-3 and V is TRBV28; D not certain. There are 12 residues in the CDR3. With 4 bases removed from V and 2 bases from J, the gap between germline ends came to 4 bases. The germline V gene encodes CDR1 MDHEN and CDR2 SYDVKM.

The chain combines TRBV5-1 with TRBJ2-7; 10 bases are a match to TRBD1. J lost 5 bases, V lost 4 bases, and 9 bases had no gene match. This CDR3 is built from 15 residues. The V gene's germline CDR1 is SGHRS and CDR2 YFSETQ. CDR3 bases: TGCGCCAGCAGCGGGACAGGGGCTAGTCGGGACGAGCAGTACTTC. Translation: CASSGTGASRDEQYF.

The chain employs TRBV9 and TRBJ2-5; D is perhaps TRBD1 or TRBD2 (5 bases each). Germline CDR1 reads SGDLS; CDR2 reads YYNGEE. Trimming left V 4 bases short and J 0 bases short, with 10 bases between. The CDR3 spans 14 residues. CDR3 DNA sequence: TGTGCCAGCAGCCCCCGGGACCACCAAGAGACCCAGTACTTC. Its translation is CASSPRDHQETQYF.

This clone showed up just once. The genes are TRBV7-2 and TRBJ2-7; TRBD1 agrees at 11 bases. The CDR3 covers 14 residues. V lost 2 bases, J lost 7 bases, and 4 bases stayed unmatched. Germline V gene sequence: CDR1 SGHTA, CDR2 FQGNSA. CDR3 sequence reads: CASSLPDRGREQYF. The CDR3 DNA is TGTGCCAGCAGCTTACCGGACAGGGGGCGTGAGCAGTACTTC.

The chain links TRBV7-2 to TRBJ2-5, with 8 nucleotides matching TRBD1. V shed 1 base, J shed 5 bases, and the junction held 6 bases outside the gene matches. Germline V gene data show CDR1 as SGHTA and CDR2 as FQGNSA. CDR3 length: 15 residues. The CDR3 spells CASSLVAGGEETQYF. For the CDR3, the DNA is TGTGCCAGCAGCTTAGTGGCAGGGGGCGAGGAGACCCAGTACTTC.

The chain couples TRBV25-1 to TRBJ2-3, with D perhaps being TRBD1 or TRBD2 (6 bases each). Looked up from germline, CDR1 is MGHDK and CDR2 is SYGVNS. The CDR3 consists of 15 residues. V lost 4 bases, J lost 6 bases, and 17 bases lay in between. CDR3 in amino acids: CASSGTGHAGDTQYF. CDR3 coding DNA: TGTGCCAGCAGTGGCACAGGGCACGCGGGGGATACGCAGTATTTT.

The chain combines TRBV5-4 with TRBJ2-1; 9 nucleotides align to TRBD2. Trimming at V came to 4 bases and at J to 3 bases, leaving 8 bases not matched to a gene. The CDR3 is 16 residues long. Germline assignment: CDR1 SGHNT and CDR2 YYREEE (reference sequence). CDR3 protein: CASSALAGLFYNEQFF. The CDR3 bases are TGTGCCAGCAGCGCTCTAGCGGGACTTTTCTACAATGAGCAGTTCTTC.

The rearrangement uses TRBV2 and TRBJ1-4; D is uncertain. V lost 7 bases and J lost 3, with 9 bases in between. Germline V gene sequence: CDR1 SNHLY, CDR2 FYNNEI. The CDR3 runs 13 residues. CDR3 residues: CASNNIPNEKLFF. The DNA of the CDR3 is TGTGCCAGCAATAACATACCTAATGAAAAACTGTTTTTT.

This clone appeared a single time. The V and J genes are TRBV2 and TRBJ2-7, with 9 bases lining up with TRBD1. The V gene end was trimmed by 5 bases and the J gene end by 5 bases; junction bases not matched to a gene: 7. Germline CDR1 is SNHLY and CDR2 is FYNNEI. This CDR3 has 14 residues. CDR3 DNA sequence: TGTGCCAGCAGTTACCAACAGGGGGCCGACGAGCAGTACTTC. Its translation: CASSYQQGADEQYF.

CDR3: CASSESRGLGRSNQPQHF. The CDR3 bases are TGCGCCAGCAGTGAGTCGAGGGGACTGGGTCGTAGCAATCAGCCCCAGCATTTT. V usage is TRBV10-2 and J usage is TRBJ1-5, with D possibly TRBD1 on 5 matching bases. The germline gives CDR1 WSHSY, CDR2 SAAADI. V was trimmed by 0 bases and J by 0 bases, leaving 15 bases between them. The CDR3 is 18 amino acids.

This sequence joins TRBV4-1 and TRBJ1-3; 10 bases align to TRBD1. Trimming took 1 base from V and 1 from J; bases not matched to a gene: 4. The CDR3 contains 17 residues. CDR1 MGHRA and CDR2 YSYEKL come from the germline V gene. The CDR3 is CASSQAGTGASGNTIYF. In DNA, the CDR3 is TGCGCCAGCAGCCAAGCCGGGACAGGGGCTTCTGGAAACACCATATATTTT.

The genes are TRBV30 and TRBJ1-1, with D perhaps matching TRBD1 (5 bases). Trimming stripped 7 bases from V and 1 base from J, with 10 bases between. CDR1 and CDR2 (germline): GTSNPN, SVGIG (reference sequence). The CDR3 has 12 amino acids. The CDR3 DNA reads TGTGCCTCCGAGAGGGGGAACACTGAAGCTTTCTTT. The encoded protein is CASERGNTEAFF.

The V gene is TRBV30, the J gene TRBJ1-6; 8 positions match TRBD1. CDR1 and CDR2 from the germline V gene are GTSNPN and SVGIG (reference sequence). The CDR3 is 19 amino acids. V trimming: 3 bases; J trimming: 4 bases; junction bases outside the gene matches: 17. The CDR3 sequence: CAWRRGSNRGWKYNSPLHF. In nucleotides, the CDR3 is TGTGCCTGGAGGAGGGGGAGTAACAGGGGGTGGAAATATAATTCACCCCTCCACTTT.